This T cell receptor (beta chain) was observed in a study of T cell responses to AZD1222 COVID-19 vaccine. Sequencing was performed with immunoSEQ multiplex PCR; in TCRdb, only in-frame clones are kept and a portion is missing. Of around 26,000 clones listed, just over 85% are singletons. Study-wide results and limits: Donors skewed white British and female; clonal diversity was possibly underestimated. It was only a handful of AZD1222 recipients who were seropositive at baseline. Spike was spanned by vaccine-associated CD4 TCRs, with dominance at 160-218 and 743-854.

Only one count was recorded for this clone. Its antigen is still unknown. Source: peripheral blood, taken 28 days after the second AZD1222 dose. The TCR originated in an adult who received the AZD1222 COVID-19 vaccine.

The CDR3 bases are TGTGCCAGCAGTATTGGGACAGGGAACTATGGCTACACCTTC. It specifies CASSIGTGNYGYTF. The chain links TRBV2 to TRBJ1-2; 9 bases match TRBD1. The CDR3 consists of 14 residues. Germline CDR1 reads SNHLY; CDR2 reads FYNNEI. J gave up 2 bases and V 5 bases, and 3 bases lay outside the gene matches.